The present T cell receptor beta chain was sequenced within a study of T cells in Graves' hyperthyroidism and ophthalmopathy. In its sample, this clonotype was seen a few times. V dropped 2 bases and J dropped 3 bases, with 7 bases sitting between them. This CDR3 comprises 13 residues. Germline V gene data show CDR1 as SGDLS and CDR2 as YYNGEE. RNA transcripts provided the source from which TCR beta CDR3 regions were amplified. With the HTBI primer set, the TCR CDR3 went through a first round of RT-PCR. TCRdb called the multiplex PCR reads again in MiXCR, with one record for every CDR3 protein. In the table there are a few hundred thousand distinct CDR3 sequences, approximately 15% of which are singletons. Disease duration was under 3 months in the ophthalmopathy patients, who also had a Clinical Activity Score of at least 3 and a NOSPECS grade of at least 4.

The sample comprised blood. The genes are TRBV9 and TRBJ2-3, with TRBD1 as a possible D gene (5 bases). The clonotype was recovered from a woman in her fifties or sixties with Graves' ophthalmopathy. CDR3 region: CASSVGQTDTQYF. CDR3 DNA: TGTGCCAGCAGCGTGGGGCAGACAGATACGCAGTATTTT.